This section outlines one TCR beta chain sequence together with its context. Its antigen is still unknown. This entry belongs to a study of a mutant IDH1 vaccine in newly diagnosed glioma. About the study: Patients began vaccination 4-6 weeks after radiotherapy alone, or with temozolomide cycles. Patients' prior therapy spanned radiotherapy, temozolomide, or both; most underwent both.

Profiled with immunoSEQ multiplex PCR; TCRdb holds only in-frame clones, not every one. This table has about 34,000 clones, 75% to 95% appearing once. Specified time point: week 47, end of study. Topical imiquimod was applied with each vaccine dose, which held 300 ug of mutant IDH1 20-mer peptide. Those who donated had recent WHO grade 3 or 4 IDH1-mutant, ATRX-lost astrocytomas. The ends lost 5 bases at V and 2 bases at J; junction bases unmatched: 9. In germline, CDR1 is LNHDA, CDR2 SQIVND (reference sequence). This CDR3 has 16 amino acids. The material sequenced was PBMCs, taken from a glioma patient whose treatment included an IDH1 peptide vaccine. This TCR came from a middle-aged woman with glioma. V is TRBV19 and J is TRBJ1-5, with 7 bases fitting TRBD1. CDR3 residues: CASSPYNRGRNQPQHF. DNA of the CDR3: TGTGCCAGTAGTCCATACAACAGGGGACGCAATCAGCCCCAGCATTTT.